This T cell receptor beta chain is drawn from a study of identical twins. Points from the study as a whole: There were fewer insertions in abundant cord blood beta clonotypes, but memory repertoires showed no such pattern.

The germline CDR1 and CDR2 sequences are SGHDT and YYEEEE. V was pared by 3 bases and J by 3 bases, with 7 bases between. This CDR3 has 13 residues. Remarks on this clonotype: The antigen is unknown.

Each cDNA held unique molecular identifiers, and template switching gave it a universal primer site. TCRdb re-called the 5' RACE reads with MiXCR, one entry per CDR3 protein. The data show 500,000 or so distinct CDR3 sequences, approximately 22% seen once. The same sample was also used in a study of T cells expressing NK-cell markers. This second report adds: These same clonotypes (in a few donors) also led the CD3+CD56-NKG2C+ fraction. Expanded NKG2C+ T cell clones had unclear HCMV specificity.

The source of this sequence is a woman aged 18-29 years in good health. The chain has TRBV5-6 and TRBJ1-5, with unresolved D. The sequenced sample was CD4+ T cells sorted from blood. The CDR3 bases are TGTGCCAGCAGCTGGCACCCCAATCAGCCCCAGCATTTT. Translated, it gives CASSWHPNQPQHF.